This T cell receptor beta chain was documented in a study of tumor-infiltrating lymphocytes in localized non-small cell lung cancer. Germline lookup yields CDR1 LNHDA and CDR2 SQIVND (reference sequence). V was pared by 9 bases and J by 0 bases, with 15 bases between. The CDR3 is made up of 15 amino acids. The protocol was immunoSEQ multiplex PCR, while the TCRdb copy is restricted to in-frame clones and leaves out a portion. The repertoire consists of more than 9,500 clones, with roughly 80% occurring once and the leading ten covering more than 10%. This sequence was found in a human donor with non-small cell lung cancer. The rearrangement links TRBV19 to TRBJ1-3; D is perhaps TRBD1 (5 bases). Sequencing used uninvolved lung tissue not adjacent to the tumor. The CDR3 is CASTSIGVSGNTIYF. The DNA of the CDR3 is TGTGCCAGCACTTCCATAGGGGTCTCTGGAAACACCATATATTTT. The complete variable domain, with remaining parts taken from reference TRBV19 and TRBJ1-3, reads DGGITQSPKYLFRKEGQNVTLSCEQNLNHDAMYWYRQDPGQGLRLIYYSQIVNDFQKGDIAEGYSVSREKKESFPLTVTSAQKNPTAFYLCASTSIGVSGNTIYFGEGSWLTVV.